The clone carrying this T cell receptor (beta chain) was counted a few times. Its specificity is unknown. The data are from a study of blood T cells in healthy people across ages. The CDR3 has 14 residues. V gave up 3 bases and J gave up 2 bases, with 11 bases separating them. Per the germline V gene, CDR1 is MNHEY and CDR2 is SMNVEV (reference sequence). A second PCR of 7 to 11 cycles used a sample-barcoded 5' primer and a J-beta primer mix. TCRdb re-called the 5' RACE reads with MiXCR, one entry per CDR3 protein. This table has about 800,000 distinct CDR3 sequences, more than 20% appearing once. The study's findings and limits: Both naive CD4+ cell counts and diversity were greater in long-lived donors than in aged donors. The unknown donor CMV status may have confounded expanded clonotype changes.

The sample also formed part of further work on T cells of mothers and their children. According to that study: The study sampled three healthy Caucasian mothers and their six children.

This receptor was identified in a boy younger than 18 in good health. The specimen was blood. V and J are TRBV27 and TRBJ2-7; D possibly corresponds to TRBD2 (7 bases). Here the CDR3 reads CASSFAGATYEQYF. The CDR3 DNA sequence: TGTGCCAGCAGTTTCGCGGGGGCCACCTACGAGCAGTACTTC.